The rows below give T cell receptor beta chains drawn from one sample of a study of T cells after yellow fever vaccination. One entry per CDR3 protein, called by TCRdb with MiXCR from the 5' RACE reads. Among around 150,000 distinct CDR3 sequences, 6% to 7.5% were seen once, and the ten largest hold roughly 2.5%. The material sequenced was CD4+ T cells sorted from PBMCs, taken 4 to 6 days after the first yellow fever vaccination. Source of these receptors: a man younger than 30 who received the YFV17D yellow fever vaccine. Each CDR3 is given with its conserved first and last residue. A D gene is named only where the DNA matches it firmly. Clone size is not always given. Where it is, it says once, few, many or a class for expanded clones.

cdr3_aa: CASSPAGISNQPQHF; cdr3_nt: TGTGCCAGCAGCCCCGCCGGAATTAGCAATCAGCCCCAGCATTTT; d_call: -; v_call: TRBV6-1; clone_size: -; j_call: TRBJ1-5
cdr3_aa: CASRGTVSDTGELFF; cdr3_nt: TGTGCCAGCAGGGGGACAGTGAGCGACACCGGGGAGCTGTTTTTT; d_call: TRBD1; v_call: TRBV12-3/TRBV12-4; clone_size: -; j_call: TRBJ2-2
cdr3_aa: CASSLGGTVTYEQYF; cdr3_nt: TGTGCCAGCAGCTTAGGGGGGACAGTAACCTACGAGCAGTACTTC; d_call: TRBD1; v_call: TRBV11-3; clone_size: few; j_call: TRBJ2-7
cdr3_aa: CASSSDSGGFGDTQYF; cdr3_nt: TGTGCCAGCAGTTCGGATAGCGGGGGGTTCGGGGATACGCAGTATTTT; d_call: TRBD2; v_call: TRBV11-2; clone_size: many; j_call: TRBJ2-3
cdr3_aa: CASSQDWGASQETQYF; cdr3_nt: TGCGCCAGCAGCCAAGATTGGGGCGCCAGCCAAGAGACCCAGTACTTC; d_call: -; v_call: TRBV4-3; clone_size: many; j_call: TRBJ2-5
cdr3_aa: CASSQDPGAWNQPQHF; cdr3_nt: TGCGCCAGCAGCCAAGATCCGGGGGCCTGGAATCAGCCCCAGCATTTT; d_call: -; v_call: TRBV4-3; clone_size: -; j_call: TRBJ1-5
cdr3_aa: CSARDSGGSSYNEQFF; cdr3_nt: TGCAGTGCTAGGGATAGCGGGGGGAGCTCCTACAATGAGCAGTTCTTC; d_call: TRBD2; v_call: TRBV20-1; clone_size: -; j_call: TRBJ2-1
cdr3_aa: CASSLTGGDSPLHF; cdr3_nt: TGTGCCAGCAGCTTGACCGGGGGGGATTCACCCCTCCACTTT; d_call: -; v_call: TRBV5-5; clone_size: many; j_call: TRBJ1-6
cdr3_aa: CASSFYSNSPLHF; cdr3_nt: TGTGCCAGCAGCTTTTACTCAAATTCACCCCTCCACTTT; d_call: -; v_call: TRBV7-2; clone_size: few; j_call: TRBJ1-6
cdr3_aa: CASSQDISGSSEAFF; cdr3_nt: TGCGCCAGCAGCCAAGATATTTCTGGGAGCAGTGAAGCTTTCTTT; d_call: -; v_call: TRBV4-3; clone_size: many; j_call: TRBJ1-1
cdr3_aa: CASSPGGHNTEAFF; cdr3_nt: TGTGCCAGCTCACCCGGGGGACATAACACTGAAGCTTTCTTT; d_call: -; v_call: TRBV18; clone_size: few; j_call: TRBJ1-1
cdr3_aa: CASTRRSFNSPLHF; cdr3_nt: TGTGCCAGCACACGACGGTCCTTTAATTCACCCCTCCACTTT; d_call: -; v_call: TRBV6-2/TRBV6-3; clone_size: many; j_call: TRBJ1-6
cdr3_aa: CSVEAAGQDGRGRYKGELFF; cdr3_nt: TGCAGCGTTGAAGCCGCGGGACAAGATGGGCGGGGGAGATATAAGGGGGAGCTGTTTTTT; d_call: -; v_call: TRBV29-1; clone_size: -; j_call: TRBJ2-2
cdr3_aa: CASRDQGTNQPQHF; cdr3_nt: TGTGCCAGCAGGGACCAGGGGACCAATCAGCCCCAGCATTTT; d_call: -; v_call: TRBV6-1; clone_size: many; j_call: TRBJ1-5
cdr3_aa: CASCFGSSSYEQYF; cdr3_nt: TGCGCCAGCTGCTTCGGTTCCTCCTCCTACGAGCAGTACTTC; d_call: -; v_call: TRBV5-1; clone_size: many; j_call: TRBJ2-7
cdr3_aa: CASSVDRGYEQYF; cdr3_nt: TGTGCCAGCAGCGTTGACAGGGGCTACGAGCAGTACTTC; d_call: TRBD1; v_call: TRBV7-2; clone_size: many; j_call: TRBJ2-7
cdr3_aa: CASSQTGDTGELFF; cdr3_nt: TGTGCCAGCAGCCAAACAGGGGACACCGGGGAGCTGTTTTTT; d_call: TRBD1; v_call: TRBV28; clone_size: -; j_call: TRBJ2-2
cdr3_aa: CASSSYTGARGSPLHF; cdr3_nt: TGTGCCAGTAGTTCCTACACAGGGGCCAGAGGATCACCCCTCCACTTT; d_call: TRBD1; v_call: TRBV19; clone_size: -; j_call: TRBJ1-6
cdr3_aa: CASSQDPEGAYGYTF; cdr3_nt: TGCGCCAGCAGCCAAGATCCAGAGGGAGCCTATGGCTACACCTTC; d_call: -; v_call: TRBV4-1; clone_size: few; j_call: TRBJ1-2
cdr3_aa: CASSQSGRQGRTDTQYF; cdr3_nt: TGCGCCAGCAGTCAATCGGGCCGACAGGGACGCACAGATACGCAGTATTTT; d_call: TRBD1; v_call: TRBV23-1; clone_size: many; j_call: TRBJ2-3
cdr3_aa: CASSPAPGQGYPSPLHF; cdr3_nt: TGCGCCAGCAGCCCAGCCCCGGGACAGGGGTATCCGTCACCCCTCCACTTT; d_call: TRBD1; v_call: TRBV4-1; clone_size: many; j_call: TRBJ1-6
cdr3_aa: CASSLNRGEAEDTQYF; cdr3_nt: TGTGCCAGCAGCTTAAACAGGGGGGAGGCAGAAGATACGCAGTATTTT; d_call: TRBD1; v_call: TRBV7-3; clone_size: many; j_call: TRBJ2-3
cdr3_aa: CASRDRENSPLHF; cdr3_nt: TGTGCCAGTCGGGACAGGGAAAATTCACCCCTCCACTTT; d_call: TRBD1; v_call: TRBV7-9; clone_size: many; j_call: TRBJ1-6
cdr3_aa: CASSLGTAAGGTQYF; cdr3_nt: TGTGCCAGCAGCTTAGGGACAGCAGCAGGTGGTACGCAGTATTTT; d_call: -; v_call: TRBV7-2; clone_size: many; j_call: TRBJ2-3
cdr3_aa: CASSFFGTEANYGYTF; cdr3_nt: TGTGCCAGCAGCTTTTTTGGGACCGAAGCTAACTATGGCTACACCTTC; d_call: -; v_call: TRBV5-6; clone_size: many; j_call: TRBJ1-2
cdr3_aa: CASSLGAGSLNIQYF; cdr3_nt: TGTGCCAGCAGCTTAGGGGCCGGGTCGTTGAACATTCAGTACTTC; d_call: -; v_call: TRBV7-2; clone_size: few; j_call: TRBJ2-4
cdr3_aa: CASSSPGQANEKLFF; cdr3_nt: TGTGCCAGCAGTTCTCCGGGACAGGCTAATGAAAAACTGTTTTTT; d_call: TRBD1; v_call: TRBV27; clone_size: -; j_call: TRBJ1-4
cdr3_aa: CSVIVGHWTGELFF; cdr3_nt: TGCAGCGTCATCGTGGGACATTGGACCGGGGAGCTGTTTTTT; d_call: -; v_call: TRBV29-1; clone_size: many; j_call: TRBJ2-2
cdr3_aa: CATSDLDSRYGYTF; cdr3_nt: TGTGCCACCAGTGATCTCGACAGTCGCTATGGCTACACCTTC; d_call: -; v_call: TRBV24-1; clone_size: many; j_call: TRBJ1-2
cdr3_aa: CASSLRRSSPGAFF; cdr3_nt: TGTGCCAGCAGCTTACGAAGGTCTTCCCCGGGAGCTTTCTTT; d_call: -; v_call: TRBV11-1; clone_size: -; j_call: TRBJ1-1
cdr3_aa: CASSPGGSNTEAFF; cdr3_nt: TGTGCCAGCTCACCTGGAGGGTCGAACACTGAAGCTTTCTTT; d_call: -; v_call: TRBV18; clone_size: many; j_call: TRBJ1-1
cdr3_aa: CASSYYGQDRGYTF; cdr3_nt: TGTGCCAGCAGTTACTATGGGCAGGATCGGGGCTACACCTTC; d_call: -; v_call: TRBV6-5; clone_size: few; j_call: TRBJ1-2
cdr3_aa: CASSLIRQETQYF; cdr3_nt: TGCGCCAGCAGCTTGATAAGGCAAGAGACCCAGTACTTC; d_call: -; v_call: TRBV5-1; clone_size: -; j_call: TRBJ2-5
cdr3_aa: CASSLQGIRTEAFF; cdr3_nt: TGTGCCAGCAGCCTACAGGGAATCCGCACTGAAGCTTTCTTT; d_call: -; v_call: TRBV3-1; clone_size: many; j_call: TRBJ1-1
cdr3_aa: CASSLGRTGRETQYF; cdr3_nt: TGTGCCAGCAGCTTAGGGCGCACCGGACGGGAGACCCAGTACTTC; d_call: -; v_call: TRBV7-2; clone_size: many; j_call: TRBJ2-5
cdr3_aa: CASSRKNTGELFF; cdr3_nt: TGTGCCAGCAGTAGGAAGAACACCGGGGAGCTGTTTTTT; d_call: -; v_call: TRBV11-2; clone_size: many; j_call: TRBJ2-2
cdr3_aa: CSVGGRGVDSPLHF; cdr3_nt: TGCAGCGTTGGTGGAAGGGGGGTAGATTCACCCCTCCACTTT; d_call: -; v_call: TRBV29-1; clone_size: few; j_call: TRBJ1-6
cdr3_aa: CATSGTLNTGKLFF; cdr3_nt: TGTGCCACCAGTGGGACATTGAACACCGGGAAGCTGTTTTTT; d_call: -; v_call: TRBV24-1; clone_size: -; j_call: TRBJ2-2
cdr3_aa: CASSPSEGQETQYF; cdr3_nt: TGTGCCAGCAGCCCCAGCGAAGGCCAAGAGACCCAGTACTTC; d_call: -; v_call: TRBV3-1; clone_size: many; j_call: TRBJ2-5
cdr3_aa: CASSFIRNQPQHF; cdr3_nt: TGTGCCAGCAGTTTTATCAGAAATCAGCCCCAGCATTTT; d_call: -; v_call: TRBV12-3/TRBV12-4; clone_size: few; j_call: TRBJ1-5
cdr3_aa: CSARGGGGANNEQFF; cdr3_nt: TGCAGTGCTAGAGGAGGCGGGGGGGCCAACAATGAGCAGTTCTTC; d_call: TRBD2; v_call: TRBV20-1; clone_size: many; j_call: TRBJ2-1
cdr3_aa: CAISEVQLNQPQHF; cdr3_nt: TGTGCCATCAGTGAGGTACAGCTCAATCAGCCCCAGCATTTT; d_call: -; v_call: TRBV10-3; clone_size: few; j_call: TRBJ1-5
cdr3_aa: CASSQGGQAFNEKLFF; cdr3_nt: TGCGCCAGCAGCCAAGGTGGACAGGCCTTTAATGAAAAACTGTTTTTT; d_call: TRBD1; v_call: TRBV4-3; clone_size: many; j_call: TRBJ1-4
cdr3_aa: CASSRTSGGTFDTQYF; cdr3_nt: TGTGCCAGCAGCCGGACTAGCGGGGGGACGTTTGATACGCAGTATTTT; d_call: TRBD2; v_call: TRBV3-1; clone_size: few; j_call: TRBJ2-3
cdr3_aa: CASSYVPGRNTGELFF; cdr3_nt: TGTGCCAGCAGCTACGTGCCGGGGAGGAACACCGGGGAGCTGTTTTTT; d_call: -; v_call: TRBV7-2; clone_size: many; j_call: TRBJ2-2
cdr3_aa: CASSARTSGANEQFF; cdr3_nt: TGTGCCAGCAGTGCGAGGACTAGCGGGGCAAATGAGCAGTTCTTC; d_call: TRBD2; v_call: TRBV6-1; clone_size: -; j_call: TRBJ2-1
cdr3_aa: CASSSSSGPWETQYF; cdr3_nt: TGTGCCAGCAGTTCCTCTAGCGGTCCTTGGGAGACCCAGTACTTC; d_call: TRBD2; v_call: TRBV7-2; clone_size: -; j_call: TRBJ2-5
cdr3_aa: CASSPLSGGSSGANVLTF; cdr3_nt: TGTGCCAGCTCACCACTCTCGGGCGGCAGCTCTGGGGCCAACGTCCTGACTTTC; d_call: -; v_call: TRBV18; clone_size: -; j_call: TRBJ2-6
cdr3_aa: CASSLDPTAEAFF; cdr3_nt: TGCGCCAGCAGCTTGGATCCGACAGCTGAAGCTTTCTTT; d_call: -; v_call: TRBV5-1; clone_size: many; j_call: TRBJ1-1
cdr3_aa: CASSGLTSGGPGYF; cdr3_nt: TGTGCCAGCAGCGGTCTGACTAGCGGGGGCCCGGGGTATTTT; d_call: TRBD2; v_call: TRBV2; clone_size: -; j_call: TRBJ2-3
cdr3_aa: CASTNEGLYGYTF; cdr3_nt: TGTGCCAGCACCAACGAGGGGCTCTATGGCTACACCTTC; d_call: -; v_call: TRBV12-3/TRBV12-4; clone_size: many; j_call: TRBJ1-2
cdr3_aa: CASSPPGARREKLFF; cdr3_nt: TGTGCCAGCAGTCCACCTGGGGCAAGACGTGAAAAACTGTTTTTT; d_call: -; v_call: TRBV12-3/TRBV12-4; clone_size: -; j_call: TRBJ1-4
cdr3_aa: CASSQDGGANYSPLHF; cdr3_nt: TGTGCCAGCAGCCAAGATGGGGGGGCCAACTATTCACCCCTCCACTTT; d_call: -; v_call: TRBV4-2; clone_size: many; j_call: TRBJ1-6
cdr3_aa: CASSQGGASGANVLTF; cdr3_nt: TGCGCCAGCAGCCAAGGGGGTGCCTCTGGGGCCAACGTCCTGACTTTC; d_call: -; v_call: TRBV4-3; clone_size: many; j_call: TRBJ2-6
cdr3_aa: CASRGGADWGQQFF; cdr3_nt: TGTGCCAGCAGGGGGGGCGCGGACTGGGGACAGCAGTTCTTC; d_call: -; v_call: TRBV12-3/TRBV12-4; clone_size: -; j_call: TRBJ2-1
cdr3_aa: CASSQDADITYNEQFF; cdr3_nt: TGCGCCAGCAGCCAAGATGCGGACATAACCTACAATGAGCAGTTCTTC; d_call: -; v_call: TRBV4-1; clone_size: many; j_call: TRBJ2-1
cdr3_aa: CASSFSGGSTDTQYF; cdr3_nt: TGTGCCAGCAGCTTTAGCGGGGGGTCCACAGATACGCAGTATTTT; d_call: TRBD2; v_call: TRBV7-2; clone_size: -; j_call: TRBJ2-3